These 17 T cell receptor beta chains were all obtained from the same sample, sequenced in a study of persistence of HIV-infected CD4 T cells. For these TCRs, the target antigens are not known. Sequencing used immunoSEQ version 4 in survey mode. Data came from immunoSEQ multiplex PCR; TCRdb stores just in-frame clones and leaves some out. The table records 15,000 to 25,000 clones, approximately 80% of them present only once. Lysates of CMV-infected fibroblasts at around 9.1 ug/mL stimulated these cells. Sorting selected CD4+ T cells upregulating both CD40 ligand and CD69. Sample: CD4+ T cells sorted from PBMCs after roughly 19-hour stimulation, taken from a patient who received antiretroviral therapy. These receptors all come from an adult man with HIV who was CMV-seropositive.

This clone is large by share. This rearrangement joins TRBV2 to TRBJ1-1; weak D call: TRBD1 (5 bases). Looked up from germline, CDR1 is SNHLY and CDR2 is FYNNEI. The CDR3 is 14 amino acids. The V end lost 5 bases, the J end lost 4 bases, and 14 bases lay between the germline ends. The CDR3 DNA reads TGTGCCAGCAGTATACAGGAAAGGGGCACTGAAGCTTTCTTT. Protein product: CASSIQERGTEAFF.

This chain joins TRBV5-4 and TRBJ2-3; D is unresolved. The V gene lost 2 bases and the J gene lost 0 bases, with 7 bases spanning the gap. Germline V CDR1 and CDR2: SGHNT, YYREEE (reference sequence). The CDR3 extends over 14 amino acids. CDR3 protein: CASSFESSTDTQYF. CDR3 DNA sequence: TGTGCCAGCAGCTTCGAAAGTAGCACAGATACGCAGTATTTT.

The chain recombines TRBV12-3 or TRBV12-4 with TRBJ1-2, with D maybe TRBD1 (5 bases). The CDR3 runs to 13 residues. The ends were cut back, 9 bases at V and 8 bases at J, with 19 bases in the middle. The CDR3 coding sequence is TGTGCCAGTGACCAGGGCAAGTCAGAAGGCTACACCTTC. Translating it yields CASDQGKSEGYTF.

The J gene is TRBJ1-1, the V gene TRBV20-1; D not resolved. CDR1 is DFQATT, CDR2 SNEGSKA, per germline (reference sequence). Trimming removed 3 bases from V and 0 bases from J, with 14 bases in between. The CDR3 contains 15 residues. CDR3 in amino acids: CSASISGRMNTEAFF. CDR3 nucleotides: TGCAGTGCTAGTATCTCAGGCAGGATGAACACTGAAGCTTTCTTT.

This rearrangement joins TRBV5-1 to TRBJ1-5; tentative D call: TRBD1 (6 bases). V was pared by 4 bases and J by 5 bases, with 10 bases between. Germline V gene lookup returns CDR1 SGHRS and CDR2 YFSETQ. This CDR3 has 13 residues. The CDR3 loop reads CASSEQGYQPQHF. The CDR3 DNA reads as TGCGCCAGCAGCGAACAGGGTTATCAGCCCCAGCATTTT. Using reference TRBV5-1 and TRBJ1-5 for the parts outside the CDR3, the full variable domain is KAGVTQTPRYLIKTRGQQVTLSCSPISGHRSVSWYQQTPGQGLQFLFEYFSETQRNKGNFPGRFSGRQFSNSRSEMNVSTLELGDSALYLCASSEQGYQPQHFGDGTRLSIL.

The gene calls are TRBV11-1 and TRBJ1-2; 8 nucleotides align to TRBD1. The V gene end was trimmed by 1 base and the J gene end by 5 bases; junction bases not matched to a gene: 9. The CDR3 contains 16 residues. Germline CDR1 reads SGHAT; CDR2 reads FQDESV (reference sequence). CDR3 nucleotide sequence: TGTGCCAGCAGCTTAGATCGGGTTCGGACAGGGTATGGCTACACCTTC. It is translated as CASSLDRVRTGYGYTF.

The chain employs TRBV20-1 and TRBJ1-2, with D possibly matching TRBD1 (6 bases). Germline CDR1 DFQATT, CDR2 SNEGSKA (reference sequence). The CDR3 totals 11 residues. The CDR3 sequence is CNLQGGYGYTF. Here the CDR3 DNA reads TGCAACCTACAGGGTGGCTATGGCTACACCTTC.

The genes are TRBV6-5 and TRBJ2-2, with D possibly being TRBD1 (5 bases). Trimming stripped 7 bases from V and 1 base from J, with 10 bases between. Germline-derived CDR1 and CDR2 are MNHEY and SVGAGI. This CDR3 contains 14 residues. CDR3 sequence (DNA): TGTGCCAGCACCCCGCAGGGGAACACCGGGGAGCTGTTTTTT. This codes for CASTPQGNTGELFF.

V is TRBV30 and J is TRBJ1-5; D is possibly TRBD1 (5 bases). The CDR3 contains 15 residues. Trimming removed 0 bases from V and 2 bases from J, with 11 bases in between. Looked up from germline, CDR1 is GTSNPN and CDR2 is SVGIG (reference sequence). CDR3 region: CAWSVQALGNQPQHF. Written as DNA, the CDR3 is TGTGCCTGGAGTGTACAGGCATTGGGCAATCAGCCCCAGCATTTT.

The rearrangement joins TRBV7-3 to TRBJ2-6, with 7 positions matching TRBD1. This CDR3 is 15 amino acids long. Germline CDR1 is SGHTA and CDR2 is FQGTGA. The trim removed 5 bases at V and 2 bases at J, leaving 3 bases unmatched. The CDR3 bases are TGTGCCAGCAGCAAACAGGGGACTGGGGCCAACGTCCTGACTTTC. This encodes CASSKQGTGANVLTF.

This clone has just a few counts. DNA for the CDR3: TGCGCCAGCAGTAGGGACCGATACACAGATACGCAGTATTTT. Translated, it gives CASSRDRYTDTQYF. The rearrangement uses TRBV10-1 and TRBJ2-3; D tentatively fits TRBD1 or TRBD2 (5 bases each). Germline CDR1 reads WNHNN; CDR2 reads SYGVQD (reference sequence). The CDR3 runs 14 residues. Trimming took off 5 bases at V and 2 bases at J, with 11 bases between the two ends.

This clone has a single count. This sample also contains other DNA sequences that code for the same CDR3. The chain uses TRBV7-2 and TRBJ2-2; D is undetermined. V lost 1 base, J lost 2 bases, and 8 bases lay in between. In germline, CDR1 is SGHTA, CDR2 FQGNSA. The CDR3 has 15 residues. This chain's CDR3 is CASSLDTANTGELFF. CDR3 nucleotide sequence: TGTGCCAGCAGCTTAGATACAGCTAACACCGGGGAGCTGTTTTTT. Together with reference TRBV7-2 and TRBJ2-2, the CDR3 gives the full variable domain: GAGVSQSPSNKVTEKGKDVELRCDPISGHTALYWYRQSLGQGLEFLIYFQGNSAPDKSGLPSDRFSAERTGGSVSTLTIQRTQQEDSAVYLCASSLDTANTGELFFGEGSRLTVL.

The chain is built from TRBV6-1 and TRBJ1-5; 10 bases are a match to TRBD1. V gave up 7 bases and J gave up 3 bases; unmatched junction bases: 6. The CDR3 loop spans 15 amino acids. The V gene's germline CDR1 is MNHNS and CDR2 SASEGT. CDR3 loop: CASITGTGDNQPQHF. Written as DNA, the CDR3 is TGTGCCAGCATTACCGGGACAGGGGACAATCAGCCCCAGCATTTT.

This rearrangement joins TRBV7-2 to TRBJ2-2; 8 bases align to TRBD2. In germline, CDR1 is SGHTA, CDR2 FQGNSA. The CDR3 loop spans 15 amino acids. The V and J ends lost 6 bases and 1 base, in that order; junction bases with no gene match: 4. The CDR3: CASRKGLGNTGELFF. DNA for the CDR3: TGTGCCAGCAGAAAGGGACTAGGGAACACCGGGGAGCTGTTTTTT.

The chain couples TRBV6-1 to TRBJ1-5, with a possible D match to TRBD1 (5 bases). Germline CDR1 MNHNS, CDR2 SASEGT. The V and J ends lost 1 base and 0 bases respectively, with 16 bases between them. CDR3 length: 18 residues. The CDR3 protein is CASSEEAGGLFSNQPQHF. Here the CDR3 DNA reads TGTGCCAGCAGTGAAGAAGCTGGGGGACTCTTTAGCAATCAGCCCCAGCATTTT.

There are a few counts of this clone. The chain joins TRBV7-2 to TRBJ1-1; D is perhaps TRBD1 (5 bases). Trimming pared 1 base from V and 2 bases from J, leaving 8 bases between. Germline V gene sequence: CDR1 SGHTA, CDR2 FQGNSA. This CDR3 comprises 14 residues. The CDR3 sequence: CASSLGQYNTEAFF. The CDR3 region has the DNA TGTGCCAGCAGCTTAGGACAGTATAACACTGAAGCTTTCTTT. Variable domain in full (rest from reference TRBV7-2 and TRBJ1-1): GAGVSQSPSNKVTEKGKDVELRCDPISGHTALYWYRQSLGQGLEFLIYFQGNSAPDKSGLPSDRFSAERTGGSVSTLTIQRTQQEDSAVYLCASSLGQYNTEAFFGQGTRLTVV.

The chain recombines TRBV27 with TRBJ1-5, with D possibly being TRBD1 (6 bases). The CDR3 is made up of 14 amino acids. Germline CDR1 reads MNHEY; CDR2 reads SMNVEV (reference sequence). Trimming took off 3 bases at V and 8 bases at J, with 14 bases between the two ends. CDR3 nucleotides: TGTGCCAGCAGTTTTGGGCAGGGGACTGAGCCCCAGCATTTT. This translates into CASSFGQGTEPQHF.